The TCR beta chain described here comes from a study of immune cell composition in non-small cell lung cancer. Libraries were prepared by immunoSEQ multiplex PCR; TCRdb keeps only in-frame clonotypes and omits some of them. The sample contains some 3,300 clones, around four fifths of which appear only once. Normal lung sampling was at least 3 cm from the tumour, as distant as possible. V lost 8 bases and J 6 bases, leaving 11 bases between the germline ends. The CDR3 runs 11 residues. Germline V gives CDR1 MNHEY, CDR2 SVGAGI. This clone has only one observation. The TCR comes from a human donor with non-small cell lung cancer. The specimen was non-adjacent lung tissue. The rearrangement uses TRBV6-5 and TRBJ2-7; D call uncertain. The CDR3 coding sequence is TGTGCCAGCGTTCTGGCTGGCGAGCAGTACTTC. It encodes CASVLAGEQYF.